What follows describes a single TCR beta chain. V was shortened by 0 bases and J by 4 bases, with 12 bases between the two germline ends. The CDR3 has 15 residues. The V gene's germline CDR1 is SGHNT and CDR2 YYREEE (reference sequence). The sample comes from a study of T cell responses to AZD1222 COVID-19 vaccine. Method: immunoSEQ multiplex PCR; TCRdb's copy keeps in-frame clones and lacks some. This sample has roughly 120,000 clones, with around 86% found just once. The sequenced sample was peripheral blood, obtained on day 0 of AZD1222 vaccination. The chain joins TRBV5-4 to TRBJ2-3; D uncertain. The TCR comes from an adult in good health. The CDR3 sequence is CASSLGRLMSDTQYF. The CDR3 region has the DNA TGTGCCAGCAGCTTGGGGCGGCTAATGTCAGATACGCAGTATTTT.